This entry concerns a single TCR beta chain. The antigen remains unidentified. 13 Jbeta primers and 60 Vbeta primers were used for the PCR. Here immunoSEQ multiplex PCR was the method, and the copy in TCRdb shows in-frame clones only, minus some. The sample lists about 140,000 clones; around 84% were seen once. This specimen comes from a study of cytomegalovirus exposure and HLA in healthy donors. Findings of the study overall: Exclusion as indistinguishable affected some V segments, including TRBV6-2 and TRBV6-3. In a later analysis, specific HLA alleles were associated with about 18,000 TCR beta sequences at a 0.05 false discovery rate. Both high specificity and high sensitivity reportedly marked the classifier's diagnosis of cytomegalovirus status.

The CDR3 extends over 13 amino acids. CDR1 and CDR2 (germline): MNHEY, SMNVEV (reference sequence). V was trimmed by 9 bases and J by 3 bases, leaving 12 bases between them. Sequenced material: PBMCs. This receptor was identified in a boy younger than 10 in good health and CMV-seronegative. The chain has TRBV27 and TRBJ2-1; D is uncertain. CDR3 sequence (DNA): TGTGCCAGTAGCCCGGGTGGCTACAATGAGCAGTTCTTC. This codes for CASSPGGYNEQFF.